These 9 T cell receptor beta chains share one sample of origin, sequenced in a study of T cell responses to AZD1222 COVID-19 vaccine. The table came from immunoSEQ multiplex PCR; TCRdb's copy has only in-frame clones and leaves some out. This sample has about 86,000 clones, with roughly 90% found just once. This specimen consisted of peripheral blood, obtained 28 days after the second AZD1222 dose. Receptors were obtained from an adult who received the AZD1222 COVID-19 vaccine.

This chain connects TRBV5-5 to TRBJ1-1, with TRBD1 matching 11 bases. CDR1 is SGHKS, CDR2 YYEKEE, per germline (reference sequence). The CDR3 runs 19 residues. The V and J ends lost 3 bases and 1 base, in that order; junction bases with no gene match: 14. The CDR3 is CASSSSFGTGGRENTEAFF. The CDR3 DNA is TGTGCCAGCAGCTCCTCTTTCGGGACAGGGGGGCGAGAGAACACTGAAGCTTTCTTT.

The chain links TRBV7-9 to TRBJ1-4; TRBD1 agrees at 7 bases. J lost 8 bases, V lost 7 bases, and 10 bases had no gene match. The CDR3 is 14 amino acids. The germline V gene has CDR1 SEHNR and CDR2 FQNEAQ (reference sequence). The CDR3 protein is CASTIGGGSEKLFF. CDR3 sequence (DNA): TGTGCCAGCACCATAGGAGGGGGCAGCGAAAAACTGTTTTTT.

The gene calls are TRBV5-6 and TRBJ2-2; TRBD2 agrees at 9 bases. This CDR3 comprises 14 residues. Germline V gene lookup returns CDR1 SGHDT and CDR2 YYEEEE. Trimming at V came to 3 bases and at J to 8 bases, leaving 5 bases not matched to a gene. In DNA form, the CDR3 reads TGTGCCAGCAGCTCGGGACTAGCAAGAGGGGAGCTGTTTTTT. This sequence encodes CASSSGLARGELFF.

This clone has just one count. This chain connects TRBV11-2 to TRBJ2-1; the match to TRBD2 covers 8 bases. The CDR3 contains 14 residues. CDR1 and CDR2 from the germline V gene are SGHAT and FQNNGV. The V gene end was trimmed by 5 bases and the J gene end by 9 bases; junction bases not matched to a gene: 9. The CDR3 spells CASSPVVGGGEQFF. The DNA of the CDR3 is TGTGCCAGCAGCCCAGTCGTCGGGGGGGGTGAGCAGTTCTTC.

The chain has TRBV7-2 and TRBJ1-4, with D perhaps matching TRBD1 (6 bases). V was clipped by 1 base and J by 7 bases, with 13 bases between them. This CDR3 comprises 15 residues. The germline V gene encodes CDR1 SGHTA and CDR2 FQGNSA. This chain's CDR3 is CASSLGGPVGEKLFF. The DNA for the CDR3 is TGTGCCAGCAGCTTAGGGGGGCCAGTGGGTGAAAAACTGTTTTTT.

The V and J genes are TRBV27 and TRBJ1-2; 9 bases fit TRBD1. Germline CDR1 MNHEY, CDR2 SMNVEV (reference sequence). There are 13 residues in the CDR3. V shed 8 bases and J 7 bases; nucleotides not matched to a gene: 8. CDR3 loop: CASLGDREFGYTF. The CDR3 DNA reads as TGTGCCAGCCTGGGGGACAGGGAATTTGGCTACACCTTC.

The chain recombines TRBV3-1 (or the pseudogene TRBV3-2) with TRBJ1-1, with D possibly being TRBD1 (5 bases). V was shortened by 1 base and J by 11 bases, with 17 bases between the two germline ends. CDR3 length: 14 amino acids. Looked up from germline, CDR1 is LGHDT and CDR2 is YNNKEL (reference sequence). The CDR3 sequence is CASSQALVGAMAFF. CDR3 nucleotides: TGTGCCAGCAGCCAAGCATTGGTCGGGGCTATGGCTTTCTTT.

The CDR3 region has the DNA TGTGCCAGCAGACTAACTAACAGCCAGCCCCAGCATTTT. This codes for CASRLTNSQPQHF. The chain uses TRBV6-5 and TRBJ1-5; D gene uncertain. The CDR3 loop spans 13 amino acids. Trimming took 6 bases from V and 7 from J, leaving 13 bases between them. The germline V gene encodes CDR1 MNHEY and CDR2 SVGAGI.

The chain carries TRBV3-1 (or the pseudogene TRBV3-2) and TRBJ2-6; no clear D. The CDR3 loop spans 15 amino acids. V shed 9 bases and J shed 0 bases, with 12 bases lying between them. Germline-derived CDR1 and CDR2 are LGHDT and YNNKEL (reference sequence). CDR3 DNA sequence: TGTGCCAGTACATCATCGGACTCTGGGGCCAACGTCCTGACTTTC. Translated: CASTSSDSGANVLTF.